These T cell receptor beta chains were read from a single sample in a study of T-cell memory formation after mild COVID-19. TCRdb redid the calling of the 5' RACE reads with MiXCR, one entry per CDR3 protein. The sample holds approximately 490,000 distinct CDR3 sequences, about a fifth seen once. The material sequenced was PBMCs or a T cell subset sorted from them (not recorded which). Receptor source: an adult woman who had mild COVID-19 (a few samples of this study predate the infection). Cell type and time point are not known. CDR3s include the opening cysteine and the closing phenylalanine or tryptophan. The D gene is left open where the match is weak. Not all rows give a size; the values are once, few, many and, for expanded clones, a class.

clone size,J gene,V gene,D gene,CDR3 protein,CDR3 DNA
few,TRBJ2-5,TRBV7-9,TRBD2,CASSLATIIAGGGQETQYF,TGTGCCAGCAGCTTAGCGACGATAATAGCGGGAGGAGGGCAAGAGACCCAGTACTTC
few,TRBJ2-2,TRBV5-1,TRBD2,CASSLVTSGPLAGELFF,TGCGCCAGCAGCTTGGTGACTAGCGGCCCACTCGCCGGGGAGCTGTTTTTT
NA,TRBJ1-4,TRBV7-8,TRBD1,CASSGQGRVWEKLFF,TGTGCCAGCAGCGGACAGGGGCGGGTGTGGGAAAAACTGTTTTTT
few,TRBJ2-3,TRBV7-7,NA,CASSLEAFTDTQYF,TGTGCCAGCAGCTTAGAGGCCTTCACAGATACGCAGTATTTT
NA,TRBJ2-7,TRBV20-1,NA,CSARPRDSRSYEQYF,TGCAGTGCTAGACCACGGGACTCTAGGTCCTACGAGCAGTACTTC
NA,TRBJ1-5,TRBV7-9,NA,CASSHAWAWVNQPQHF,TGTGCCAGCAGCCATGCCTGGGCATGGGTCAATCAGCCCCAGCATTTT
few,TRBJ2-3,TRBV5-1,TRBD2,CASSLRLAGRFSDTPVTQYF,TGCGCCAGCAGCTTGCGACTAGCGGGAAGGTTTTCGGATACACCTGTTACGCAGTATTTT
NA,TRBJ2-1,TRBV20-1,TRBD1,CSAREGQGSYNEQFF,TGCAGTGCTAGAGAAGGACAGGGGTCCTACAATGAGCAGTTCTTC
few,TRBJ2-3,TRBV12-3/TRBV12-4,TRBD2,CASRSGGADTQYF,TGTGCCAGCCGTAGCGGGGGGGCAGATACGCAGTATTTT
NA,TRBJ2-1,TRBV15,TRBD1,CATSSRQGWGNEQFF,TGTGCCACCAGCAGCCGACAGGGGTGGGGCAATGAGCAGTTCTTC
few,TRBJ2-7,TRBV20-1,TRBD1,CSAVPGTGVYEQYF,TGCAGTGCCGTCCCCGGGACAGGGGTTTACGAGCAGTACTTC
NA,TRBJ1-2,TRBV4-1,NA,CASSLADSNYGYTF,TGCGCCAGCAGCCTGGCGGACAGTAACTATGGCTACACCTTC
few,TRBJ2-1,TRBV18,NA,CASSPSSPGLSSYNEQFF,TGTGCCAGCTCACCATCCTCTCCTGGCCTCAGCTCCTACAATGAGCAGTTCTTC
NA,TRBJ1-6,TRBV3-1,NA,CASREEGKGNSPLHF,TGTGCCAGCAGGGAGGAGGGCAAGGGAAATTCACCCCTCCACTTT
NA,TRBJ2-1,TRBV9,NA,CASSVGGGSSYNEQFF,TGTGCCAGCAGCGTAGGAGGGGGGAGCTCCTACAATGAGCAGTTCTTC
few,TRBJ2-5,TRBV4-3,TRBD1,CASSQDWGQQETQYF,TGCGCCAGCAGCCAAGATTGGGGACAGCAAGAGACCCAGTACTTC
NA,TRBJ2-1,TRBV5-4,NA,CASSPPSYNEQFF,TGTGCCAGCAGCCCCCCTAGTTACAATGAGCAGTTCTTC
NA,TRBJ2-2,TRBV9,NA,CASDPLGHANTGELFF,TGTGCCAGCGACCCCCTAGGGCACGCGAACACCGGGGAGCTGTTTTTT